The clone carrying this T cell receptor (beta chain) has ten or more counts. The target antigen is unknown. This may come from a read error, since a much larger clone is one base off. The germline V gene encodes CDR1 MNHEY and CDR2 SVGEGT. The CDR3 spans 12 residues. Transcripts of RNA were the source for amplifying TCR beta CDR3 regions. HTBI primers were employed in first-round RT-PCR, then a second-round multiplex PCR followed. From the multiplex PCR reads, TCRdb called clonotypes with MiXCR, one entry per CDR3 protein. The sample includes a few hundred thousand distinct CDR3 sequences, 15% of them seen just once. These data are taken from a study of Graves' ophthalmopathy and Graves' hyperthyroidism. Study-level information: Sampling took place at initial diagnosis, with peripheral blood obtained before any treatment.

Study outcomes and limitations: Ophthalmopathy was separated from stable hyperthyroidism by a 13-signature model with roughly 91% sensitivity and roughly 81% specificity.

Reliance was placed on clinical symptoms, serum thyroxine, TRAb, thyroid ultrasound and orbital computed tomography for diagnosis. It was from over 8.5 ml of fresh peripheral blood that the PBMCs came. Sequencing used peripheral blood. The chain has TRBV6-2 or TRBV6-3 and TRBJ1-2; D ambiguous. This TCR was sampled from a woman between 18 and 29 years old with stable Graves' hyperthyroidism. CDR3 region: CTIFRLNYGYTF. The DNA for the CDR3 is TGTACCATCTTCAGACTAAACTATGGCTACACCTTC.